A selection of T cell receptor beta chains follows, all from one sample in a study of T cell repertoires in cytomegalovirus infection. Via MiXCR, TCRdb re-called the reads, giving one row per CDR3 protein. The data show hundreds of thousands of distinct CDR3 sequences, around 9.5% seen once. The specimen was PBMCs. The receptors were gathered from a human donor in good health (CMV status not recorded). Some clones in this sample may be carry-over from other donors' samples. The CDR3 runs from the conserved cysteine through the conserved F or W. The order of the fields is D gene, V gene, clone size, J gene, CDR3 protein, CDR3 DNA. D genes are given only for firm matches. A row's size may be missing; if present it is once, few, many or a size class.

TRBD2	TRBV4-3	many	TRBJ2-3	CASSQDRRGEGVTDTQYF	TGCGCCAGCAGCCAAGATCGACGTGGGGAGGGAGTCACAGATACGCAGTATTTT
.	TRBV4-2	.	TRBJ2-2	CASSQTLPGAGELFF	TGTGCCAGCAGCCAGACCCTCCCTGGGGCAGGGGAGCTGTTTTTT
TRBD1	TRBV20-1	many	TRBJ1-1	CSATSGRTGGTEAFF	TGCAGTGCGACAAGTGGGCGTACAGGGGGCACTGAAGCTTTCTTT
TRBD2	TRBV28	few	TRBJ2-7	CASSSSSGTYEQYF	TGTGCCAGCAGTTCCTCTAGCGGTACCTACGAGCAGTACTTC
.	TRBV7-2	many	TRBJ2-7	CASSPQSYEQYF	TGTGCCAGCAGCCCCCAGTCCTACGAGCAGTACTTC
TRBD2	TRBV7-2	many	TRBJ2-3	CASSLSGLARTDTQYF	TGTGCCAGCAGCTTATCTGGACTAGCGCGCACAGATACGCAGTATTTT
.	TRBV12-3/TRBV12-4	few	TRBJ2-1	CASSLSGHTYNEQFF	TGTGCCAGCAGTTTAAGCGGCCATACCTACAATGAGCAGTTCTTC
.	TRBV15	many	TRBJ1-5	CATSLRRGGYSNQPQHF	TGTGCCACCAGCCTGAGGAGGGGGGGATATAGCAATCAGCCCCAGCATTTT
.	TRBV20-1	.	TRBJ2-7	CSAQDRVTGEQYF	TGCAGTGCCCAGGACAGAGTGACGGGAGAGCAGTACTTC
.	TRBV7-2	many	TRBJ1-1	CASSLGSGPGDTEAFF	TGTGCCAGCAGCTTAGGGTCGGGACCCGGGGACACTGAAGCTTTCTTT